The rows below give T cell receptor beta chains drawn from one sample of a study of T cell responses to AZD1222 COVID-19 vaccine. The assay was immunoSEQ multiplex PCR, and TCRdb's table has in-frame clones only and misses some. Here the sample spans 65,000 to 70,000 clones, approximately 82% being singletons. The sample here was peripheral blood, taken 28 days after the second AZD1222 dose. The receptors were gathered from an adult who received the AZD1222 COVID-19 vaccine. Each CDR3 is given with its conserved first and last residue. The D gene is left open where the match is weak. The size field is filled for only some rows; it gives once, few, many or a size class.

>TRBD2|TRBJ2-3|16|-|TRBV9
TGTGCCAGCACCGAAACTAGCGGGGGGTCCACAGATACGCAGTATTTT
CASTETSGGSTDTQYF
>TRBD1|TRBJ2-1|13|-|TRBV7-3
TGTGCCAGCAGCTTAGGGGGACAGAGGGAGCAGTTCTTC
CASSLGGQREQFF
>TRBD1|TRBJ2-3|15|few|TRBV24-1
TGTGCCACCAGTGACCTGGGGACAGGGGAAGATACGCAGTATTTT
CATSDLGTGEDTQYF
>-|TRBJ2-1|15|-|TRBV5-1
TGCGCCAGCAGCATTATAGGCAGGGGGGATAATGAGCAGTTCTTC
CASSIIGRGDNEQFF
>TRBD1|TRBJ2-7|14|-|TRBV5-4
TGTGCCAGCAGCTCGGGGACAGGTTCCTACGAGCAGTACTTC
CASSSGTGSYEQYF
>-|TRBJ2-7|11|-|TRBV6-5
TGTGCCAGCAGTTGGGTCGGGGAGCAGTACTTC
CASSWVGEQYF
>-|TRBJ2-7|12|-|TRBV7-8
TGTGCCAGCAGCTTATCAGGTTACGAGCAGTACTTC
CASSLSGYEQYF
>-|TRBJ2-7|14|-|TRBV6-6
TGTGCCAGCAGCCGGCAGGGGTTCTCCTACGAGCAGTACTTC
CASSRQGFSYEQYF
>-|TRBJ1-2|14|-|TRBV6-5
TGTGCCAGCAGTTATTCCGGGGACCCCCGTGGCTACACCTTC
CASSYSGDPRGYTF
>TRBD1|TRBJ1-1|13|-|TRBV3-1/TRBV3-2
TGTGCCAGCAGCCAAGGACAGGGGGCGATAGCTTTCTTT
CASSQGQGAIAFF
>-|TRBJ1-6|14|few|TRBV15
TGTGCCACCAGCAGAGGGGGGGCGGGTTCACCCCTCCACTTT
CATSRGGAGSPLHF
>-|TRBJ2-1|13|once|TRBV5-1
TGCGCCAGCAGGAAGGACATTTCTAAGGAGCAGTTCTTC
CASRKDISKEQFF
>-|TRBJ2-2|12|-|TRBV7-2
TGTGCCAGCCGAACTTACACCGGGGAGCTGTTTTTT
CASRTYTGELFF
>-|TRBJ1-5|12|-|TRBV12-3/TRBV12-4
TGTGCCAGCGGGTCGGGGGGTCAGCCCCAGCATTTT
CASGSGGQPQHF
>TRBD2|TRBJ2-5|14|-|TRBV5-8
TGTGCCAGCAGCTTGCGGGGGGGGGAAGAGACCCAGTACTTC
CASSLRGGEETQYF
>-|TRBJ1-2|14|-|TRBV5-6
TGTGCCAGCAGCCCGGGCAGGGCGACCGGTGGCTACACCTTC
CASSPGRATGGYTF
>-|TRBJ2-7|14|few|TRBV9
TGTGCCAGCAGCGTTTCCGCGGGCTCCTACGAGCAGTACTTC
CASSVSAGSYEQYF
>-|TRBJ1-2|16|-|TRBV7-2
TGTGCCAGCAGTCAGACCCCCTCCCCGGGGACCTATGGCTACACCTTC
CASSQTPSPGTYGYTF
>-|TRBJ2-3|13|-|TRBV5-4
TGTGCCAGCAGCGCCCGGGGACGAGATACGCAGTATTTT
CASSARGRDTQYF
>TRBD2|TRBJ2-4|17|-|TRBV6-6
TGTGCCAGCAGTCGCCCCCTAGCGGGGAGTGCCAAAAACATTCAGTACTTC
CASSRPLAGSAKNIQYF
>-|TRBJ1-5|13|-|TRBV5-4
TGTGCCAGCAGCTTACAGGGAAATCAGCCCCAGCATTTT
CASSLQGNQPQHF
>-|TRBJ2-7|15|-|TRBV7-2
TGTGCCAGCAGCTCATTACCAGTGAACTCCTACGAGCAGTACTTC
CASSSLPVNSYEQYF
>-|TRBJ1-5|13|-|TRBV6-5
TGTGCCAGCAGTTACAACGGGGATCAGCCCCAGCATTTT
CASSYNGDQPQHF
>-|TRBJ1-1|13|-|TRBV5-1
TGCGCCAGCAGCATTGAGGGATTCACTGAAGCTTTCTTT
CASSIEGFTEAFF
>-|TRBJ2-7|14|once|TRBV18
TGTGCCAGCTCACCTCCCGAACTGAGATACGAGCAGTACTTC
CASSPPELRYEQYF
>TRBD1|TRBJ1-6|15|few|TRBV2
TGTGCCAGCAGCGACCTGACAGGGACTAATTCACCCCTCCACTTT
CASSDLTGTNSPLHF
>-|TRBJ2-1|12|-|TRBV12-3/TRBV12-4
TGTGCCAGCAGTCCCGGTGTGGGGGAGCAGTTCTTC
CASSPGVGEQFF
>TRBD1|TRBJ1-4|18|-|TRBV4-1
TGCGCCAGCAGCCAGGTGATGAGGAACGCCAGGGGGCAGGAAAAACTGTTTTTT
CASSQVMRNARGQEKLFF
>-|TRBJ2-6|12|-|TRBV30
TGTGCCTGGAGGCTTGGGGCCAACGTCCTGACTTTC
CAWRLGANVLTF
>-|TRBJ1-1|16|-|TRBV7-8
TGTGCCAGCAGCTTAGAGCTGGGGGTGGTTGTCGGTGAAGCTTTCTTT
CASSLELGVVVGEAFF
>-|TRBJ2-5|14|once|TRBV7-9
TGTGCCAGCAGCTTAAGAGGGAACCAAGAGACCCAGTACTTC
CASSLRGNQETQYF
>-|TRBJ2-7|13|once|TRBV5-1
TGCGCCAGCAGCCGGCCCTCAGGGGCCGAGCAGTACTTC
CASSRPSGAEQYF
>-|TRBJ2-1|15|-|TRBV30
TGTGCCTGGAGACGGCGGGACACCCGCTCCTCACAGCAGTTCTTC
CAWRRRDTRSSQQFF
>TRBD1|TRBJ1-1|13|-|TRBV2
TGTGCCAGCTCAGAAAAAGACAGGGGGAGAGCTTTCTTT
CASSEKDRGRAFF
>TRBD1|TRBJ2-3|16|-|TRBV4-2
TGTGCCAGCAGCCAAGATCCGGACAGGGGCACAGATACGCAGTATTTT
CASSQDPDRGTDTQYF
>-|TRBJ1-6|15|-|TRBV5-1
TGCGCCAGCAGCTGGCAGGGAGCGCTAAATTCACCCCTCCACTTT
CASSWQGALNSPLHF
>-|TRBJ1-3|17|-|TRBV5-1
TGCGCCAGCAGCTTGGGGCAGGGACGGCTCTCTGGAAACACCATATATTTT
CASSLGQGRLSGNTIYF
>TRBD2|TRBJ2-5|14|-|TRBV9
TGTGCCAGCAGCATAAAAGCGGGACAAGAGACCCAGTACTTC
CASSIKAGQETQYF
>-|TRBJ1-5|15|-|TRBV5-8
TGTGCCAGCAGCCCCGAACTTGGGTACAATCAGCCCCAGCATTTT
CASSPELGYNQPQHF
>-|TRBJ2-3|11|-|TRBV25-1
TGTGCCAGCATTCGGGGAGATACGCAGTATTTT
CASIRGDTQYF
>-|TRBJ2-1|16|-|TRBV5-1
TGCGCCAGCAGCTTGGCCGAGGCAAGAGGATACAATGAGCAGTTCTTC
CASSLAEARGYNEQFF
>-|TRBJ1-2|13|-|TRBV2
TGTGCCAGCAGTGCCGGATCAGGGTATGGCTACACCTTC
CASSAGSGYGYTF